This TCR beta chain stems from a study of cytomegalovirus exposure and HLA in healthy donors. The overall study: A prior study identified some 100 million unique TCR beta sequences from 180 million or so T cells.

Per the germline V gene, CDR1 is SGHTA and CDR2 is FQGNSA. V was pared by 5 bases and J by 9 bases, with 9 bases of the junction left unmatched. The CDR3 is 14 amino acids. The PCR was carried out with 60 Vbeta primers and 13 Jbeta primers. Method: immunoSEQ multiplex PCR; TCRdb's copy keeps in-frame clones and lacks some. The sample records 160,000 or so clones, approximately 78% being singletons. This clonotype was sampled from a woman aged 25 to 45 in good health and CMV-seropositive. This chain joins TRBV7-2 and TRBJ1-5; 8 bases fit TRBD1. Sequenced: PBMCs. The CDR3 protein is CASSRDRGQGPQHF. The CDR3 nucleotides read TGTGCCAGCAGCCGTGACAGGGGCCAGGGGCCCCAGCATTTT.